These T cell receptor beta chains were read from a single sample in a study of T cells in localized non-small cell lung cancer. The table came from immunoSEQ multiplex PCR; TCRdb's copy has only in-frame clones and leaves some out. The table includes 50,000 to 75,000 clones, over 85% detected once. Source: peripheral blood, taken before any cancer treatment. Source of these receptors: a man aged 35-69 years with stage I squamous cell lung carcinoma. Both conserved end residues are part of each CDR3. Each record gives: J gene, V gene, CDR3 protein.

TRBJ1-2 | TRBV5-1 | CASSLRGQRGYTF
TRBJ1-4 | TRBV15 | CATRGDRESEKLFF
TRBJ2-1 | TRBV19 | CAAGPGHIEQFF
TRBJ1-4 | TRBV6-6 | CASSPRGQGDSEKLFF
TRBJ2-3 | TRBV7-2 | CASSLVTGGRWSADTQYF
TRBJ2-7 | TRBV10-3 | CAISESTGEEQYF
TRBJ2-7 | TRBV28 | CASSPSSGVYEQYF
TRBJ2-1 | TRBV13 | CASSLGPGTGRGEQFF
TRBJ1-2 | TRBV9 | CASTLNFRRPYGYTF
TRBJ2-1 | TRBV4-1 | CASSQGGTSVHTRFDEQFF
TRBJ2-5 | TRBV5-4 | CASRHGPAKETQYF
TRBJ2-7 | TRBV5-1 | CASRQDRGGAYEQYF
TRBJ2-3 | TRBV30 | CAWSVGQGVDTQYF
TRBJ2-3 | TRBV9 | CASSPHADPLFSYTQYF
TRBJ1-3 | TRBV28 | CASSFGSGNTIYF
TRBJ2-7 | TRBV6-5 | CATRDRSYYEQYF
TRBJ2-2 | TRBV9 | CASSAYRDGELFF
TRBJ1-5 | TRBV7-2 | CASSLGGEQPQHF
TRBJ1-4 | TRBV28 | CASSLRGQGLQRGEKLFF
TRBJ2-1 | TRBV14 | CASSLRWDEQFF
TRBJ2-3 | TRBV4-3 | CASSQSGTGRTDTQYF
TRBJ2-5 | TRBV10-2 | CASVQAIQETQYF
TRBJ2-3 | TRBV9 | CASSVFPLPPSTDTQYF
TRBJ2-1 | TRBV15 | CATSRVVGTQPLYNEQFF
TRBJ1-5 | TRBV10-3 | CAIGPNTGQPQHF
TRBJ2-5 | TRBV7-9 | CASSRRDVGGTQYF
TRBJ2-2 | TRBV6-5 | CASSGDWGNTGELFF
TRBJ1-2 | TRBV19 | CASSTVGGANYGYTF
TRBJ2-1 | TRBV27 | CASIAGHEQFF
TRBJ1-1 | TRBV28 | CASTFLTGPEAFF
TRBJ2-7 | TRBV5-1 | CASSLFGYEQYF
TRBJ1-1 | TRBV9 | CASSVEPAEDTEAFF
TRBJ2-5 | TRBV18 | CASSPQTSARQETQYF
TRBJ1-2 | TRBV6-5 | CASTGNNYGYTF
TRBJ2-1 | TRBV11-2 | CASSPDLAGVYEQFF